Presented here are 15 T cell receptor beta chains from one specimen sequenced in a study of T cells in Graves' hyperthyroidism and ophthalmopathy. Using RNA transcripts as the source, TCR beta CDR3 regions were amplified. When the TCR CDR3 underwent first-round RT-PCR, the HTBI primer set was used. TCRdb re-analysed the multiplex PCR reads in MiXCR, keeping a single row per CDR3 protein. The repertoire holds a few hundred thousand distinct CDR3 sequences, with roughly 17% as singletons. Specimen: blood. The origin of the receptors is a woman aged 45 to 65 with Graves' hyperthyroidism.

This clonotype has a handful of counts. The chain couples TRBV27 to TRBJ2-1, with D unresolved. Trimming pared 10 bases from V and 0 bases from J, leaving 13 bases between. CDR1 MNHEY and CDR2 SMNVEV come from the germline V gene (reference sequence). This CDR3 is built from 14 residues. CDR3: CATSIEYSYNEQFF. In DNA form, the CDR3 reads TGTGCCACCTCGATTGAGTACTCCTACAATGAGCAGTTCTTC.

This clonotype showed up many times. The chain uses TRBV10-3 and TRBJ2-5, with a weak D call TRBD2 (6 bases). The V gene lost 3 bases and the J gene lost 5 bases, with 13 bases spanning the gap. Per germline, CDR1 ENHRY and CDR2 SYGVKD. The CDR3 is 14 amino acids. The CDR3 protein is CAISDPGVRETQYF. In DNA form, the CDR3 reads TGTGCCATCAGTGACCCGGGAGTAAGGGAGACCCAGTACTTC.

In its sample, this clonotype was seen many times. This chain links TRBV20-1 with TRBJ2-1, with D possibly matching TRBD1 (6 bases). Trimming pared 1 base from V and 5 bases from J, leaving 18 bases between. Germline V CDR1 and CDR2: DFQATT, SNEGSKA (reference sequence). The CDR3 has 16 residues. The CDR3 is CSARVPGTQRNNEQFF. In DNA form, the CDR3 reads TGCAGTGCTAGAGTTCCCGGGACACAAAGAAACAATGAGCAGTTCTTC.

This clonotype was recorded many times. This chain joins TRBV12-5 and TRBJ1-1; D gene unclear. The CDR3 loop spans 15 amino acids. Germline V gene data show CDR1 as LGHNT and CDR2 as FRNRAP. The ends were cut back, 0 bases at V and 1 base at J, with 9 bases in the middle. The CDR3 DNA reads as TGTGCTAGTGGTTTGGTAGTTTCAGGGAACACTGAAGCTTTCTTT. It specifies CASGLVVSGNTEAFF.

A few counts support this clonotype. The chain couples TRBV3-1 to TRBJ1-4; the D is unclear. Trimming removed 1 base at V and 8 bases at J, with 8 bases between. CDR3 length: 13 amino acids. Germline CDR1 and CDR2: LGHDT and YNNKEL (reference sequence). CDR3 sequence reads: CASSQGVREKLFF. The CDR3, as DNA: TGTGCCAGCAGCCAAGGTGTCAGGGAAAAACTGTTTTTT.

This clonotype was recorded many times. V and J are TRBV28 and TRBJ1-5; 8 bases map to TRBD1. The germline V gene has CDR1 MDHEN and CDR2 SYDVKM. Trimming removed 5 bases from V and 6 bases from J; junction bases left unmatched: 9. There are 15 residues in the CDR3. The CDR3 reads CASSRSTGGSQPQHF. The CDR3 DNA reads TGTGCCAGCAGTCGCAGTACAGGGGGGAGTCAGCCCCAGCATTTT.

This clonotype came up a few times. The rearrangement links TRBV19 to TRBJ1-2, with 12 positions matching TRBD1. V shed 10 bases and J 3 bases; nucleotides not matched to a gene: 15. Germline lookup yields CDR1 LNHDA and CDR2 SQIVND (reference sequence). The CDR3 is 17 amino acids. CDR3 residues: CATAPWDRGPFYYGYTF. The CDR3 DNA reads as TGTGCCACCGCACCCTGGGACAGGGGGCCCTTCTACTATGGCTACACCTTC.

V gene TRBV9 combines with J gene TRBJ2-1, with TRBD1 matching 9 bases. Germline lookup yields CDR1 SGDLS and CDR2 YYNGEE. Losses at the gene ends were 0 bases for V and 2 bases for J; bases not matched to a gene: 3. The CDR3 is 16 amino acids. CDR3 in amino acids: CASSVGTGAPYNEQFF. The CDR3 DNA is TGTGCCAGCAGCGTAGGGACAGGGGCCCCCTACAATGAGCAGTTCTTC.

This clonotype was seen repeatedly, ten times or more. The rearrangement links TRBV2 to TRBJ2-3; D is perhaps TRBD1 (5 bases). The V gene's germline CDR1 is SNHLY and CDR2 FYNNEI. V shed 1 base and J shed 6 bases, with 8 bases lying between them. CDR3 length: 13 amino acids. CDR3 in amino acids: CASSEVGDDTQYF. The CDR3 DNA follows: TGTGCCAGCAGTGAAGTAGGGGATGATACGCAGTATTTT. The whole variable domain, filled in from reference TRBV2 and TRBJ2-3, reads EPEVTQTPSHQVTQMGQEVILRCVPISNHLYFYWYRQILGQKVEFLVSFYNNEISEKSEIFDDQFSVERPDGSNFTLKIRSTKLEDSAMYFCASSEVGDDTQYFGPGTRLTVL.

This clonotype was seen repeatedly, ten times or more. The chain combines TRBV28 with TRBJ2-5; 7 nucleotides match TRBD2. V was pared by 5 bases and J by 5 bases, with 11 bases of the junction left unmatched. The CDR3 is 15 amino acids. CDR1 and CDR2 (germline): MDHEN, SYDVKM. CDR3 protein: CASSTGTISLETQYF. The CDR3 DNA reads as TGTGCCAGCAGTACCGGGACTATTAGTTTGGAGACCCAGTACTTC.

The rearrangement joins TRBV10-3 to TRBJ1-2; 12 bases agree with TRBD1. The CDR3 length is 13 residues. V lost 8 bases, J lost 4 bases, and 2 bases stayed unmatched. Germline V CDR1 and CDR2: ENHRY, SYGVKD. The DNA for the CDR3 is TGTGCCATCGGGGGACAGGGGGCCTATGGCTACACCTTC. Its protein is CAIGGQGAYGYTF.

The genes are TRBV2 and TRBJ2-1, with 15 bases lining up with TRBD2. CDR3 length: 13 residues. The J segment lost 9 bases and the V segment lost 11 bases, leaving 5 bases of the junction unmatched. CDR1 is SNHLY and CDR2 is FYNNEI in the germline V gene. The CDR3 coding sequence is TGTGCCGGTGGACTAGCGGGAGGGTCTGAGCAGTTCTTC. Its protein is CAGGLAGGSEQFF.

At least ten counts were recorded for this clonotype. The V and J genes are TRBV29-1 and TRBJ1-1; a possible D gene is TRBD1 (6 bases). V was shortened by 4 bases and J by 0 bases, with 12 bases between the two germline ends. Germline V CDR1 and CDR2: SQVTM, ANQGSEA. The CDR3 has 14 residues. CDR3 region: CSVVRTAVNTEAFF. The CDR3 DNA is TGCAGCGTTGTAAGGACAGCCGTGAACACTGAAGCTTTCTTT.

This clonotype was counted ten times or more. The chain uses TRBV30 and TRBJ2-5, with 12 bases that match TRBD2. V gave up 1 base and J gave up 6 bases; unmatched junction bases: 9. Germline-derived CDR1 and CDR2 are GTSNPN and SVGIG (reference sequence). This CDR3 is built from 16 residues. The CDR3 reads CAWSGRRLAGDKTQYF. In DNA form, the CDR3 reads TGTGCCTGGAGTGGGCGACGACTAGCGGGAGACAAGACCCAGTACTTC.

V gene TRBV5-8 combines with J gene TRBJ1-2; maybe TRBD1 (5 bases). The V gene lost 2 bases and the J gene lost 10 bases, with 21 bases spanning the gap. CDR3 length: 15 residues. Germline V CDR1 and CDR2: SGHTS, YDEGEE. The chain's CDR3 is CASSFPGGGPFYYTF. The CDR3 region has the DNA TGTGCCAGCAGCTTCCCCGGGGGTGGTCCATTTTACTACACCTTC.